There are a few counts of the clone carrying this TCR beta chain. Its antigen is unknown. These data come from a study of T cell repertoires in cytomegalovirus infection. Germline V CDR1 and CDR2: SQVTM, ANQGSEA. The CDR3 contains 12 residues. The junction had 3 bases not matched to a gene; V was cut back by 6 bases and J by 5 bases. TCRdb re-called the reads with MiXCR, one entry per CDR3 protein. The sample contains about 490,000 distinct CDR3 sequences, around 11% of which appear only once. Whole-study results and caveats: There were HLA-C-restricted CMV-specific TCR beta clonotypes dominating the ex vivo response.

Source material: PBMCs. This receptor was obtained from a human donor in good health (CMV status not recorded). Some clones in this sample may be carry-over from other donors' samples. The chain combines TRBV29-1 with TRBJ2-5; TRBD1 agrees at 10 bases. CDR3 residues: CSVGTGDETQYF. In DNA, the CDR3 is TGCAGCGTGGGGACAGGGGACGAGACCCAGTACTTC. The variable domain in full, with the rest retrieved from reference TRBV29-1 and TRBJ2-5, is SAVISQKPSRDICQRGTSLTIQCQVDSQVTMMFWYRQQPGQSLTLIATANQGSEATYESGFVIDKFPISRPNLTFSTLTVSNMSPEDSSIYLCSVGTGDETQYFGPGTRLLVL.